What follows are 16 T cell receptor beta chains derived from one specimen sequenced in a study of neurological immune-mediated disorders. TCRdb used MiXCR to reprocess the 5' RACE reads, holding one entry per CDR3 protein. The sample includes 26,000 or so distinct CDR3 sequences, 9% to 15% of them seen just once. The material sequenced was PBMCs. These receptors all stem from a man aged 55 to 70 in good health.

This clonotype was counted ten times or more. The genes are TRBV7-2 and TRBJ2-5, with 8 positions matching TRBD2. Losses at the gene ends were 6 bases for V and 5 bases for J; bases not matched to a gene: 5. Germline CDR1 SGHTA, CDR2 FQGNSA. CDR3 size: 13 residues. The CDR3 DNA reads TGTGCCAGCAGGGCCGGGGGGGTTGAGACCCAGTACTTC. This codes for CASRAGGVETQYF. Full variable domain (rest looked up from reference TRBV7-2 and TRBJ2-5): GAGVSQSPSNKVTEKGKDVELRCDPISGHTALYWYRQSLGQGLEFLIYFQGNSAPDKSGLPSDRFSAERTGGSVSTLTIQRTQQEDSAVYLCASRAGGVETQYFGPGTRLLVL.

This clonotype was counted many times. The rearrangement joins TRBV9 to TRBJ2-5; D gene uncertain. The CDR3 is made up of 15 amino acids. Deletions cut 2 bases from V and 5 bases from J, with 16 bases between. Germline V gene data show CDR1 as SGDLS and CDR2 as YYNGEE. CDR3 amino acids: CASSVQGQIGETQYF. CDR3 DNA sequence: TGTGCCAGCAGCGTCCAAGGCCAGATAGGGGAGACCCAGTACTTC.

This clonotype was seen a handful of times. The V and J genes are TRBV7-2 and TRBJ2-3; D unclear. The CDR3 extends over 13 amino acids. Trimming stripped 6 bases from V and 0 bases from J, with 7 bases between. Per germline, CDR1 SGHTA and CDR2 FQGNSA. The CDR3 region is CASSQVSTDTQYF. DNA of the CDR3: TGTGCCAGCAGTCAGGTCAGCACAGATACGCAGTATTTT.

This clonotype was detected many times. The chain uses TRBV7-2 and TRBJ2-5, with TRBD2 as a possible D gene (7 bases). Per the germline V gene, CDR1 is SGHTA and CDR2 is FQGNSA. This CDR3 is 16 amino acids long. With 5 bases removed from V and 5 bases from J, the gap between germline ends came to 21 bases. The CDR3 nucleotides read TGTGCCAGCAGCCCTCGGATAGGGGGGGCAGGGGAGACCCAGTACTTC. This encodes CASSPRIGGAGETQYF.

This clonotype was picked up many times. The genes are TRBV5-6 and TRBJ2-7; D possibly matches TRBD1 or TRBD2 (5 bases each). The CDR3 runs to 17 residues. Trimming pared 0 bases from V and 2 bases from J, leaving 18 bases between. CDR1 is SGHDT and CDR2 is YYEEEE in the germline V gene. Written as DNA, the CDR3 is TGTGCCAGCAGCTTGGTTCGGATTCGGGACGGTGCCTACGAGCAGTACTTC. Translation gives CASSLVRIRDGAYEQYF.

This clonotype was recorded many times. The chain is built from TRBV11-2 and TRBJ2-1, with a possible D match to TRBD1 (5 bases). Germline CDR1 and CDR2: SGHAT and FQNNGV. The V end lost 2 bases, the J end lost 0 bases, and 11 bases lay between the germline ends. CDR3 length equals 16 residues. Here the CDR3 DNA reads TGTGCCAGCAGCTTAAGCAGCGACAGCTCCTACAATGAGCAGTTCTTC. The encoded protein is CASSLSSDSSYNEQFF.

This clonotype occurred many times. V is TRBV7-8 and J is TRBJ2-3; D is possibly TRBD1 (5 bases). With 5 bases removed from V and 3 bases from J, the gap between germline ends came to 15 bases. Germline V gene sequence: CDR1 SGHVS, CDR2 FQNEAQ. This CDR3 region has 15 residues. The CDR3 nucleotides read TGTGCCAGCAGCCCACTTATGACAGATACAGATACGCAGTATTTT. Translating gives CASSPLMTDTDTQYF.

J is TRBJ2-2 and V is TRBV20-1; D gene ambiguous. The length of the CDR3 is 14 residues. Per germline, CDR1 DFQATT and CDR2 SNEGSKA (reference sequence). DNA for the CDR3: TGCAGCGCCAGAGATTTCGGCCGGACCGGGGAGCTGTTTTTT. Encoded protein: CSARDFGRTGELFF.

This clonotype was counted at least ten times. The chain recombines TRBV15 with TRBJ2-1, with 9 bases lining up with TRBD1. J was trimmed by 10 bases and V by 2 bases; bases with no gene match: 3. The CDR3 length is 13 residues. Germline V gene data show CDR1 as LNHNV and CDR2 as YYDKDF (reference sequence). The CDR3 DNA sequence: TGTGCCACCAGCAGATACGGACAGGGGGAGCAGTTCTTC. It yields the protein CATSRYGQGEQFF.

This clonotype has ten or more counts. The rearrangement joins TRBV29-1 to TRBJ2-7; possible D gene TRBD1, 6 bases. V dropped 2 bases and J dropped 5 bases, with 13 bases sitting between them. The CDR3 spans 13 residues. CDR1 SQVTM and CDR2 ANQGSEA come from the germline V gene. CDR3 sequence (DNA): TGCAGCGTTGAATCGCAGGGGTCAGACGAGCAGTACTTC. This codes for CSVESQGSDEQYF.

This clonotype appeared many times. V is TRBV28 and J is TRBJ2-2; the match to TRBD1 covers 7 bases. The trim removed 7 bases at V and 2 bases at J, leaving 7 bases unmatched. Germline V gene lookup returns CDR1 MDHEN and CDR2 SYDVKM. There are 15 residues in the CDR3. CDR3 bases: TGTGCCAGCAAAAGACAGGGACCAAACACCGGGGAGCTGTTTTTT. Translated: CASKRQGPNTGELFF.

Sample share makes this clonotype medium-sized (0.01 to 0.1%). The chain recombines TRBV7-2 with TRBJ1-1, with 8 bases aligning to TRBD1. The CDR3 is 14 residues long. Trimming took 5 bases from V and 4 from J; bases not matched to a gene: 6. Germline values: CDR1 SGHTA, CDR2 FQGNSA. CDR3 sequence reads: CASSGQGPGTEAFF. In DNA, the CDR3 is TGTGCCAGCAGCGGACAGGGCCCGGGCACTGAAGCTTTCTTT.

To note about this clonotype: At one end, the junction sequence differs from germline, possibly due to a read error. The chain couples TRBV5-1 to TRBJ2-5; D remains unclear. The germline V gene encodes CDR1 SGHRS and CDR2 YFSETQ. This CDR3 contains 14 residues. The CDR3 region is CSSSTGPVRETQYF. The CDR3 bases are TGCTCCAGCAGCACCGGTCCGGTGCGCGAGACCCAGTACTTC.

V usage is TRBV20-1 and J usage is TRBJ2-1, with a tentative D call TRBD2 (6 bases). Germline loops: CDR1 DFQATT, CDR2 SNEGSKA (reference sequence). The CDR3 contains 13 residues. Trimming cost V 6 bases and J 3 bases, with 12 bases left between them. CDR3 loop: CSAGGGSYNEQFF. The CDR3 region has the DNA TGCAGTGCCGGGGGAGGTAGCTACAATGAGCAGTTCTTC.

This clonotype has ten or more counts. V is TRBV5-6 and J is TRBJ2-3; 9 nucleotides match TRBD1. J lost 1 base, V lost 4 bases, and 4 bases had no gene match. Germline V lookup: CDR1 SGHDT, CDR2 YYEEEE. The CDR3 length is 15 residues. For the CDR3, the DNA is TGTGCCAGCAGCCCACGGACAGGGGGCACAGATACGCAGTATTTT. Translation gives CASSPRTGGTDTQYF.

On this clonotype: Because it lacks the conserved phenylalanine or tryptophan at the end, this CDR3 is likely a read error. The DNA is left out, because the CDR3 cannot be placed on it with certainty; the CDR3 is given as TCRdb lists it. The chain recombines TRBV11-2 with TRBJ2-1; the table names TRBD2, a call not compared with the DNA. 15 amino acids form the CDR3, both terminal residues included. Germline loops: CDR1 SGHAT, CDR2 FQNNGV. The CDR3 is CASSTLVVLYNERFL.